These T cell receptor beta chains were read from a single sample in a study of T cell repertoires and HLA-DP antigens. Their antigens are not known. TCRdb's copy holds only in-frame clones and misses some; the assay was immunoSEQ multiplex PCR. The sample carries about 110,000 clones, about 91% recorded once. The sequencing input was CD4+ T cells from PBMCs. The receptors shown here come from a woman aged 18-35 years in good health and CMV-seronegative. Both conserved end residues are part of each CDR3. The order of the fields is clone size, J gene, V gene, D gene, CDR3 protein, CDR3 DNA. D genes are given only for firm matches. Part of the rows lack a size; the others show once, few, many or a class for expanded clones.

clone size: NA
J gene: TRBJ1-1
V gene: TRBV29-1
D gene: TRBD1
CDR3 protein: CSVGNRGGEAFF
CDR3 DNA: TGCAGCGTGGGGAACAGGGGAGGAGAAGCTTTCTTT

clone size: NA
J gene: TRBJ1-1
V gene: TRBV27
D gene: NA
CDR3 protein: CASTPGQRRGVTEAFF
CDR3 DNA: TGTGCCAGCACACCGGGACAAAGGAGGGGGGTCACTGAAGCTTTCTTT

clone size: NA
J gene: TRBJ2-5
V gene: TRBV9
D gene: NA
CDR3 protein: CASSVAGETQYF
CDR3 DNA: TGTGCCAGCAGCGTAGCTGGAGAGACCCAGTACTTC

clone size: NA
J gene: TRBJ2-1
V gene: TRBV7-6
D gene: NA
CDR3 protein: CASSLGSYNEQFF
CDR3 DNA: TGTGCCAGCAGCTTAGGCTCCTACAATGAGCAGTTCTTC

clone size: NA
J gene: TRBJ1-5
V gene: TRBV11-1
D gene: NA
CDR3 protein: CARGTASNQPQHF
CDR3 DNA: TGTGCCAGAGGGACGGCTAGCAATCAGCCCCAGCATTTT

clone size: NA
J gene: TRBJ2-1
V gene: TRBV5-1
D gene: TRBD2
CDR3 protein: CASSPSGGRGGEQFF
CDR3 DNA: TGCGCCAGCAGCCCTAGCGGGGGAAGGGGTGGTGAGCAGTTCTTC

clone size: NA
J gene: TRBJ2-3
V gene: TRBV6-4
D gene: TRBD2
CDR3 protein: CASSRTSAADTQYF
CDR3 DNA: TGTGCCAGCAGTCGGACTAGCGCGGCAGATACGCAGTATTTT

clone size: NA
J gene: TRBJ1-1
V gene: TRBV6-1
D gene: TRBD1
CDR3 protein: CATSDRGAEAFF
CDR3 DNA: TGTGCCACCTCGGACAGGGGCGCTGAAGCTTTCTTT

clone size: once
J gene: TRBJ1-2
V gene: TRBV7-9
D gene: NA
CDR3 protein: CASSLNWGIAYGYTF
CDR3 DNA: TGTGCCAGCAGCTTAAATTGGGGGATAGCCTATGGCTACACCTTC

clone size: NA
J gene: TRBJ2-1
V gene: TRBV7-3
D gene: NA
CDR3 protein: CASSLSSYNEQFF
CDR3 DNA: TGTGCCAGCAGCTTAAGCTCCTACAATGAGCAGTTCTTC

clone size: NA
J gene: TRBJ2-1
V gene: TRBV2
D gene: TRBD2
CDR3 protein: CASGRTSGGGEQFF
CDR3 DNA: TGTGCCAGCGGACGGACTAGCGGGGGAGGTGAGCAGTTCTTC

clone size: NA
J gene: TRBJ2-2
V gene: TRBV5-1
D gene: TRBD1
CDR3 protein: CASSHQIGGDTGELFF
CDR3 DNA: TGCGCCAGCAGCCATCAGATAGGGGGCGACACCGGGGAGCTGTTTTTT

clone size: NA
J gene: TRBJ2-1
V gene: TRBV27
D gene: NA
CDR3 protein: CASSLFSGTRYNEQFF
CDR3 DNA: TGTGCCAGCAGTTTATTCTCTGGGACGCGGTACAATGAGCAGTTCTTC

clone size: NA
J gene: TRBJ1-4
V gene: TRBV4-1
D gene: TRBD1
CDR3 protein: CASSPGTGPEKLFF
CDR3 DNA: TGCGCCAGCAGCCCCGGGACAGGGCCCGAAAAACTGTTTTTT

clone size: NA
J gene: TRBJ1-6
V gene: TRBV5-1
D gene: TRBD1
CDR3 protein: CASSLVPGQGFNSPLHF
CDR3 DNA: TGCGCCAGCAGCCTCGTCCCGGGACAGGGATTTAATTCACCCCTCCACTTT

clone size: NA
J gene: TRBJ1-3
V gene: TRBV10-3
D gene: NA
CDR3 protein: CAITEGSGNTIYF
CDR3 DNA: TGTGCCATCACCGAAGGGAGTGGAAACACCATATATTTT

clone size: NA
J gene: TRBJ2-5
V gene: TRBV9
D gene: TRBD2
CDR3 protein: CASSVGGGGQGRETQYF
CDR3 DNA: TGTGCCAGCAGCGTAGGAGGCGGGGGGCAAGGGCGGGAGACCCAGTACTTC

clone size: NA
J gene: TRBJ2-7
V gene: TRBV10-3
D gene: NA
CDR3 protein: CAISKSTGPTYEQYF
CDR3 DNA: TGTGCCATCAGTAAATCGACAGGTCCCACCTACGAGCAGTACTTC

clone size: once
J gene: TRBJ1-5
V gene: TRBV6-1
D gene: NA
CDR3 protein: CASSEAPSTHNQPQHF
CDR3 DNA: TGTGCCAGCAGTGAAGCTCCCTCCACACACAATCAGCCCCAGCATTTT

clone size: NA
J gene: TRBJ2-3
V gene: TRBV11-2
D gene: NA
CDR3 protein: CASSSAGGQVDTQYF
CDR3 DNA: TGTGCCAGCAGCTCGGCCGGGGGGCAGGTAGATACGCAGTATTTT

clone size: NA
J gene: TRBJ2-6
V gene: TRBV7-8
D gene: NA
CDR3 protein: CASSSPRRVSGANVLTF
CDR3 DNA: TGTGCCAGCAGCTCCCCCCGTAGGGTCTCTGGGGCCAACGTCCTGACTTTC

clone size: NA
J gene: TRBJ2-3
V gene: TRBV10-1
D gene: NA
CDR3 protein: CASSERGSVTDTQYF
CDR3 DNA: TGCGCCAGCAGTGAGAGGGGTAGTGTCACAGATACGCAGTATTTT

clone size: NA
J gene: TRBJ1-4
V gene: TRBV19
D gene: NA
CDR3 protein: CASSIAGRWYGSNEKLFF
CDR3 DNA: TGTGCCAGTAGTATAGCCGGCAGGTGGTATGGTTCTAATGAAAAACTGTTTTTT

clone size: NA
J gene: TRBJ2-5
V gene: TRBV5-1
D gene: TRBD2
CDR3 protein: CASSWSGGQETQYF
CDR3 DNA: TGCGCCAGCAGCTGGAGCGGGGGCCAAGAGACCCAGTACTTC

clone size: NA
J gene: TRBJ2-5
V gene: TRBV5-1
D gene: NA
CDR3 protein: CASSSGGGTGETQYF
CDR3 DNA: TGCGCCAGCAGCTCCGGAGGTGGAACCGGGGAGACCCAGTACTTC

clone size: NA
J gene: TRBJ2-5
V gene: TRBV5-1
D gene: NA
CDR3 protein: CASSLGPGETQYF
CDR3 DNA: TGCGCCAGCAGCTTGGGACCGGGAGAGACCCAGTACTTC

clone size: NA
J gene: TRBJ1-2
V gene: TRBV4-1
D gene: NA
CDR3 protein: CASSPAGAAGNHGYTF
CDR3 DNA: TGCGCCAGCAGCCCCGCCGGAGCGGCAGGGAATCATGGCTACACCTTC

clone size: NA
J gene: TRBJ2-2
V gene: TRBV28
D gene: NA
CDR3 protein: CASRVAEVPTGELFF
CDR3 DNA: TGTGCCAGCAGGGTAGCGGAGGTGCCCACCGGGGAGCTGTTTTTT

clone size: NA
J gene: TRBJ1-5
V gene: TRBV6-5
D gene: NA
CDR3 protein: CASSYSIGLDQPQHF
CDR3 DNA: TGTGCCAGCAGTTACTCGATTGGGTTGGATCAGCCCCAGCATTTT

clone size: NA
J gene: TRBJ2-1
V gene: TRBV2
D gene: NA
CDR3 protein: CASSTGAVSYNEQFF
CDR3 DNA: TGTGCCAGCAGTACGGGGGCAGTTTCCTACAATGAGCAGTTCTTC

clone size: NA
J gene: TRBJ1-1
V gene: TRBV10-2
D gene: NA
CDR3 protein: CASTPSDRSNTEAFF
CDR3 DNA: TGCGCCAGCACCCCATCCGACAGGTCGAACACTGAAGCTTTCTTT

clone size: NA
J gene: TRBJ2-2
V gene: TRBV7-2
D gene: TRBD2
CDR3 protein: CASSLFGSGLAGGELFF
CDR3 DNA: TGTGCCAGCAGCTTATTCGGGTCTGGACTAGCAGGCGGGGAGCTGTTTTTT

clone size: NA
J gene: TRBJ1-3
V gene: TRBV6-1
D gene: TRBD1
CDR3 protein: CASSEGQGDGNTIYF
CDR3 DNA: TGTGCCAGCAGTGAGGGACAGGGGGACGGAAACACCATATATTTT

clone size: NA
J gene: TRBJ1-1
V gene: TRBV18
D gene: NA
CDR3 protein: CASSPIGVTEAFF
CDR3 DNA: TGTGCCAGCTCACCGATTGGAGTCACTGAAGCTTTCTTT

clone size: NA
J gene: TRBJ2-1
V gene: TRBV18
D gene: TRBD1
CDR3 protein: CASSRQGASNEQFF
CDR3 DNA: TGTGCCAGCTCACGACAGGGGGCGAGCAATGAGCAGTTCTTC